Listed below are T cell receptor beta chains from one sample, sequenced in a study of T cell responses to AZD1222 COVID-19 vaccine. Clones were read by immunoSEQ multiplex PCR, and TCRdb kept only the in-frame ones, dropping some. The table has around 150,000 clones, approximately 92% seen once; the top ten hold approximately 3.6%. The starting material was peripheral blood, obtained 28 days after the second AZD1222 dose. The receptors were sampled from an adult who received the AZD1222 COVID-19 vaccine. Both conserved end residues are part of each CDR3. The D gene is left open where the match is weak. Rows may omit the clone size; those that give it use once, few, many or a size class.

>TRBJ2-1|TRBD2|TRBV7-9|once
CASSSGLAGATSSYNEQFF
TGTGCCAGCAGCTCCGGACTAGCGGGAGCCACGAGCTCCTACAATGAGCAGTTCTTC
>TRBJ1-2|-|TRBV19|-
CASSIQGYGYTF
TGTGCCAGTAGTATACAGGGGTACGGCTACACCTTC
>TRBJ1-4|-|TRBV7-6|-
CASSETVNEKLFF
TGTGCCAGCAGCGAGACAGTTAATGAAAAACTGTTTTTT
>TRBJ1-3|-|TRBV24-1|-
CATSDHSRSGNTIYF
TGTGCCACCAGTGACCACAGTAGGTCTGGAAACACCATATATTTT
>TRBJ1-2|TRBD1|TRBV11-3|-
CASSLDRGYGYTF
TGTGCCAGCAGCCTGGACAGGGGCTATGGCTACACCTTC
>TRBJ1-6|-|TRBV28|-
CASVQGYNSPLHF
TGTGCCAGCGTGCAGGGATATAATTCACCCCTCCACTTT
>TRBJ1-3|-|TRBV7-9|-
CASSPKQSRGNTIYF
TGTGCCAGCAGCCCCAAGCAGTCGCGGGGAAACACCATATATTTT
>TRBJ1-1|-|TRBV19|-
CASIGGLSAFF
TGTGCCAGTATAGGGGGACTGAGTGCTTTCTTT
>TRBJ1-2|TRBD1|TRBV24-1|once
CATPDGGQGYGYTF
TGTGCCACCCCTGATGGGGGACAGGGGTATGGCTACACCTTC
>TRBJ2-7|-|TRBV7-3|-
CASSSGGPSYEQYF
TGTGCCAGCAGCTCTGGAGGGCCTTCCTACGAGCAGTACTTC
>TRBJ2-4|-|TRBV27|-
CASSSPRRGLAKNIQYF
TGTGCCAGCAGTTCACCCCGGCGGGGGCTAGCCAAAAACATTCAGTACTTC
>TRBJ2-7|-|TRBV15|-
CATSLRTGSYEQYF
TGTGCCACCAGCCTCCGGACGGGCTCCTACGAGCAGTACTTC
>TRBJ1-3|TRBD1|TRBV7-9|-
CASSLPRDRGLGNTIYF
TGTGCCAGCAGCCTTCCCCGGGACAGGGGGCTTGGAAACACCATATATTTT
>TRBJ2-7|-|TRBV30|-
CAWSQQPYEQYF
TGTGCCTGGAGTCAACAGCCCTACGAGCAGTACTTC
>TRBJ1-5|-|TRBV7-9|-
CASSLSNQPQHF
TGTGCCAGCAGCTTAAGCAATCAGCCCCAGCATTTT
>TRBJ2-7|TRBD2|TRBV4-1|-
CASSTPTSGPAYEQYF
TGCGCCAGCAGTACACCAACTAGCGGGCCCGCCTACGAGCAGTACTTC
>TRBJ1-6|-|TRBV27|-
CASSLFGGGNNSPLHF
TGTGCCAGCAGTTTATTTGGGGGAGGGAATAATTCACCCCTCCACTTT
>TRBJ1-5|TRBD1|TRBV7-2|-
CASMYGRGENQPQHF
TGTGCCAGCATGTATGGCAGGGGGGAAAATCAGCCCCAGCATTTT
>TRBJ2-3|-|TRBV21-1|once
CASSKHRGATPPSTDTQYF
TGTGCCAGCAGCAAACATAGGGGGGCTACTCCCCCTAGCACAGATACGCAGTATTTT
>TRBJ2-1|-|TRBV6-4|-
CASSERESGHNEQFF
TGTGCCAGCAGTGAAAGGGAGTCAGGCCACAATGAGCAGTTCTTC
>TRBJ2-5|TRBD2|TRBV6-2/TRBV6-3|-
CASSLVGSGRARETQYF
TGTGCCAGCAGTTTGGTTGGTAGCGGGAGGGCTAGGGAGACCCAGTACTTC
>TRBJ2-3|-|TRBV7-9|few
CASSGRTTDTQYF
TGTGCCAGCTCGGGGAGAACCACAGATACGCAGTATTTT
>TRBJ1-6|-|TRBV28|-
CASTLGEYNSPLHF
TGTGCCAGCACCTTAGGGGAGTATAATTCACCCCTCCACTTT
>TRBJ2-7|TRBD1|TRBV11-3|-
CASSLAGTASYEQYF
TGTGCCAGCAGCTTAGCCGGGACAGCCTCCTACGAGCAGTACTTC
>TRBJ2-2|-|TRBV5-4|once
CASSFDYTGELFF
TGTGCCAGCAGCTTCGATTACACCGGGGAGCTGTTTTTT
>TRBJ1-1|-|TRBV6-5|-
CASSWGGTEAFF
TGTGCCAGCAGTTGGGGGGGCACTGAAGCTTTCTTT
>TRBJ2-7|TRBD2|TRBV6-2/TRBV6-3|-
CASSGVVLRGTFEQYF
TGTGCCAGCAGCGGGGTTGTCTTGCGGGGGACCTTCGAGCAGTACTTC
>TRBJ2-3|TRBD2|TRBV2|-
CASSVGAGGTDTQYF
TGTGCCAGCAGTGTTGGAGCGGGGGGCACAGATACGCAGTATTTT
>TRBJ2-3|TRBD1|TRBV19|-
CASSTGQGTDTQYF
TGTGCCAGTAGTACGGGACAGGGGACAGATACGCAGTATTTT
>TRBJ1-1|TRBD1|TRBV6-2/TRBV6-3|-
CASSLRGWTEAFF
TGTGCCAGCAGTCTCAGGGGGTGGACTGAAGCTTTCTTT
>TRBJ1-1|TRBD1|TRBV6-2/TRBV6-3|-
CASSYSGQGRRHHEAFF
TGTGCCAGCAGTTACTCGGGACAGGGACGGCGGCACCATGAAGCTTTCTTT
>TRBJ1-1|-|TRBV27|few
CASSLRDYLPAFF
TGTGCCAGCAGTTTACGGGACTACCTGCCAGCTTTCTTT
>TRBJ2-7|-|TRBV12-3/TRBV12-4|-
CASSPDYEQYF
TGTGCCAGCAGTCCGGACTACGAGCAGTACTTC
>TRBJ2-5|-|TRBV24-1|-
CATSLGLGVETQYF
TGTGCCACGTCGCTGGGGCTGGGGGTCGAGACCCAGTACTTC
>TRBJ2-7|-|TRBV6-1|once
CASTPAGASSYEQYF
TGTGCCAGCACCCCCGCAGGGGCAAGCTCCTACGAGCAGTACTTC
>TRBJ2-3|-|TRBV19|-
CASSPSGLSTDTQYF
TGTGCCAGTAGTCCGAGTGGACTTTCCACAGATACGCAGTATTTT
>TRBJ1-2|TRBD1|TRBV12-3/TRBV12-4|once
CATRTGENYGYTF
TGTGCCACAAGGACAGGGGAGAACTATGGCTACACCTTC
>TRBJ2-5|-|TRBV5-4|few
CASSLEETQYF
TGTGCCAGCAGCTTGGAAGAGACCCAGTACTTC
>TRBJ1-2|TRBD1|TRBV5-1|-
CATQQGPTNYGYTF
TGCGCCACCCAACAGGGGCCGACTAACTATGGCTACACCTTC
>TRBJ2-7|TRBD1|TRBV5-4|-
CASSHPGQGIEQYF
TGTGCCAGCAGCCACCCCGGACAGGGGATCGAGCAGTACTTC
>TRBJ2-7|TRBD2|TRBV27|-
CASSLSSLAGEQYF
TGTGCCAGCAGTTTATCCTCACTAGCGGGCGAGCAGTACTTC
>TRBJ2-3|TRBD2|TRBV6-1|-
CASSDRTGGPDTQYF
TGTGCCAGCAGTGATAGGACGGGAGGGCCAGATACGCAGTATTTT
>TRBJ1-2|-|TRBV6-1|-
CASSEYGYTF
TGTGCCAGCAGTGAATATGGCTACACCTTC